The 25 T cell receptor beta chains below were found in one sample sequenced in a study of blood T cells in healthy people across ages. PCR was performed a second time for roughly 7 to 12 cycles using a sample-barcoded 5' primer and a J-beta primer mix. TCRdb re-derived calls from the 5' RACE reads in MiXCR, one entry per CDR3 protein. The profile shows around 710,000 distinct CDR3 sequences, around 46% of them singletons. The source material was blood. The origin of the receptors is a woman in her sixties in good health.

Many counts were recorded for this clonotype. The gene calls are TRBV12-3 or TRBV12-4 and TRBJ2-1, with TRBD2 matching over 9 bases. CDR3 length: 15 residues. V lost 5 bases, J lost 7 bases, and 9 bases stayed unmatched. The CDR3 is CASSPAAGGLNEQFF. DNA of the CDR3: TGTGCCAGCAGTCCCGCGGCGGGGGGGCTGAATGAGCAGTTCTTC.

This clonotype occurred many times. The CDR3 nucleotides read TGCGCCAGCAGCTTGGCCGGCCGGTCCTACGAGCAGTACTTC. This codes for CASSLAGRSYEQYF. This chain uses TRBV5-1 with TRBJ2-7; unclear D gene. The CDR3 covers 14 residues. Germline V gene sequence: CDR1 SGHRS, CDR2 YFSETQ. V was pared by 0 bases and J by 1 base, with 8 bases between.

The chain combines TRBV7-2 with TRBJ2-4, with 9 positions matching TRBD1. In germline, CDR1 is SGHTA, CDR2 FQGNSA. The CDR3 has 14 residues. V lost 7 bases and J lost 13; bases outside the gene matches: 14. The CDR3 nucleotides read TGTGCCAGCACCGACGGGACAGGGTTAAGGGAGCAGTACTTC. Translation: CASTDGTGLREQYF. The whole variable domain, remainder taken from reference TRBV7-2 and TRBJ2-4, is GAGVSQSPSNKVTEKGKDVELRCDPISGHTALYWYRQSLGQGLEFLIYFQGNSAPDKSGLPSDRFSAERTGGSVSTLTIQRTQQEDSAVYLCASTDGTGLREQYFGAGTRLSVL.

This clonotype was detected a few times. The V call is TRBV4-2, the J call TRBJ2-1; D is ambiguous. Germline V gives CDR1 LGHNA, CDR2 YNFKEQ. The V gene lost 0 bases and the J gene lost 11 bases, with 20 bases spanning the gap. This CDR3 is 16 amino acids long. The CDR3 loop reads CASSQDADTWSTQQFF. CDR3 nucleotides: TGTGCCAGCAGCCAAGATGCGGATACCTGGAGTACCCAGCAGTTCTTC.

This clonotype occurred a few times. The chain employs TRBV21-1 and TRBJ2-3; TRBD2, as called in the table, went unchecked against the DNA. TRBV21-1 is tagged as a pseudogene. The CDR3 extends over 16 amino acids. CDR3 in amino acids: CASSKIADWNTDTQYF. Written as DNA, the CDR3 is TGTGCCAGCAGCAAAATTGCGGACTGGAACACAGATACGCAGTATTTT.

V and J are TRBV7-9 and TRBJ1-2, with 7 positions matching TRBD1. With V trimmed by 3 bases and J by 5 bases, 6 bases remained unmatched. The CDR3 runs 14 residues. The germline gives CDR1 SEHNR, CDR2 FQNEAQ (reference sequence). The CDR3 protein is CASSFGQEIYGYTF. CDR3 DNA: TGTGCCAGCAGCTTCGGACAGGAAATTTATGGCTACACCTTC.

In regard to this clonotype: This may arise from a read error, as a much more abundant clone is one base away. The rearrangement joins TRBV27 to TRBJ2-4; D may match TRBD1 or TRBD2 (7 bases each). The germline V gene encodes CDR1 MNHEY and CDR2 SMNVEV (reference sequence). The CDR3 is 15 amino acids. Trimming removed 6 bases at V and 0 bases at J, with 12 bases between. The CDR3 nucleotides are TGTGCCAGCAGCCCAGGGGGGGTAGCCAAAAACATTCAGTACTTC. Its protein is CASSPGGVAKNIQYF.

This clonotype was picked up a small number of times. The rearrangement joins TRBV9 to TRBJ2-1, with D maybe TRBD2 (6 bases). CDR1 and CDR2 (germline): SGDLS, YYNGEE. Trimming cost V 0 bases and J 0 bases, with 10 bases left between them. The CDR3 extends over 16 amino acids. CDR3 region: CASSVEGGPSYNEQFF. CDR3 coding DNA: TGTGCCAGCAGCGTAGAGGGAGGACCCTCCTACAATGAGCAGTTCTTC. The full variable domain, rest sourced from reference TRBV9 and TRBJ2-1, is DSGVTQTPKHLITATGQRVTLRCSPRSGDLSVYWYQQSLDQGLQFLIQYYNGEERAKGNILERFSAQQFPDLHSELNLSSLELGDSALYFCASSVEGGPSYNEQFFGPGTRLTVL.

This clonotype was found many times. The DNA for the CDR3 is TGTGCCAGCAGGTCGACAGGGGGGGCGGTCACAGATACGCAGTATTTT. Translation gives CASRSTGGAVTDTQYF. The chain links TRBV7-2 to TRBJ2-3; 9 bases map to TRBD1. This CDR3 is 16 amino acids long. The trim removed 6 bases at V and 2 bases at J, leaving 9 bases unmatched. Per germline, CDR1 SGHTA and CDR2 FQGNSA.

The CDR3 bases are TGTGCCAGCAGCGTAGAAGTAACCTCCTACGAGCAGTACTTC. Translating gives CASSVEVTSYEQYF. The chain combines TRBV7-2 with TRBJ2-7; D remains ambiguous. CDR1 is SGHTA and CDR2 is FQGNSA in the germline V gene. With 5 bases removed from V and 0 bases from J, the gap between germline ends came to 11 bases. CDR3 length equals 14 residues.

CDR3 sequence reads: CASSQDRLAGAFNQETQYF. The CDR3 DNA follows: TGTGCCAGCAGCCAAGATCGACTAGCGGGGGCTTTTAACCAAGAGACCCAGTACTTC. This sequence joins TRBV3-1 and TRBJ2-5, with TRBD2 matching over 12 bases. Germline lookup yields CDR1 LGHDT and CDR2 YNNKEL (reference sequence). The CDR3 has 19 residues. The V and J ends lost 0 bases and 0 bases, in that order; junction bases with no gene match: 8.

In its sample, this clonotype was seen many times. V is TRBV20-1 and J is TRBJ1-2, with a tentative D call TRBD1 (5 bases). The CDR3 extends over 14 amino acids. From germline, CDR1 is DFQATT and CDR2 SNEGSKA (reference sequence). The V and J ends lost 5 bases and 1 base respectively, with 14 bases between them. The CDR3 DNA sequence: TGCAGTGCTGTCCCGCTGCAGGGTAACTATGGCTACACCTTC. Its protein is CSAVPLQGNYGYTF.

V usage is TRBV9 and J usage is TRBJ2-1; 12 positions agree with TRBD1. V lost 1 base, J lost 10 bases, and 9 bases stayed unmatched. Per germline, CDR1 SGDLS and CDR2 YYNGEE. This CDR3 spans 16 amino acids. This CDR3 reads CASSVYPGQGAGEQFF. CDR3 bases: TGTGCCAGCAGCGTATATCCGGGACAGGGGGCGGGGGAGCAGTTCTTC.

The V call is TRBV15, the J call TRBJ2-7, with D perhaps matching TRBD1 (5 bases). The length of the CDR3 is 17 residues. Germline CDR1 reads LNHNV; CDR2 reads YYDKDF (reference sequence). V was cut by 0 bases and J by 2 bases, with 17 bases left in between. The CDR3 DNA reads TGTGCCACCAGCAGAGATCTTGGGCAGGGCCTAACCTACGAGCAGTACTTC. Its protein is CATSRDLGQGLTYEQYF.

The table lists this clonotype with a few counts. The chain uses TRBV12-3 or TRBV12-4 and TRBJ2-1; 7 nucleotides line up with TRBD1. This CDR3 contains 13 residues. V was pared by 6 bases and J by 6 bases, with 5 bases of the junction left unmatched. The CDR3 DNA is TGTGCCAGCAGGGACAGGTTGGCCAATGAGCAGTTCTTC. It codes for CASRDRLANEQFF.

The chain recombines TRBV20-1 with TRBJ2-3; 11 bases align to TRBD2. This CDR3 has 17 amino acids. Trimming at V came to 6 bases and at J to 0 bases, leaving 11 bases not matched to a gene. Germline CDR1 DFQATT, CDR2 SNEGSKA (reference sequence). CDR3 region: CSAPTSGAITSTDTQYF. CDR3 nucleotides: TGCAGTGCGCCGACTAGCGGGGCAATCACTAGCACAGATACGCAGTATTTT.

This clonotype has only a few counts. The chain links TRBV7-3 to TRBJ2-1, with a possible D match to TRBD1 (6 bases). The germline CDR1 and CDR2 sequences are SGHTA and FQGTGA. V dropped 4 bases and J dropped 7 bases, with 17 bases sitting between them. CDR3 length equals 15 residues. The CDR3 sequence: CASSSRGNSGNEQFF. For the CDR3, the DNA is TGTGCCAGCAGCTCCAGGGGTAATTCTGGTAATGAGCAGTTCTTC. Complete variable domain (other parts from reference TRBV7-3 and TRBJ2-1): GAGVSQTPSNKVTEKGKYVELRCDPISGHTALYWYRQSLGQGPEFLIYFQGTGAADDSGLPNDRFFAVRPEGSVSTLKIQRTERGDSAVYLCASSSRGNSGNEQFFGPGTRLTVL.

The V and J genes are TRBV20-1 and TRBJ2-5, with 10 bases fitting TRBD2. The CDR3 sequence is 14 residues long. V lost 6 bases and J lost 5; bases outside the gene matches: 9. The germline V gene encodes CDR1 DFQATT and CDR2 SNEGSKA (reference sequence). CDR3 in amino acids: CSARSGRAGETQYF. In DNA form, the CDR3 reads TGCAGTGCCCGAAGCGGGAGGGCCGGGGAGACCCAGTACTTC.

The V gene is TRBV3-1, the J gene TRBJ2-3; 8 nucleotides line up with TRBD2. CDR3 length: 15 amino acids. V shed 3 bases, J shed 4 bases, and the junction held 6 bases outside the gene matches. Germline V gene data show CDR1 as LGHDT and CDR2 as YNNKEL (reference sequence). CDR3 sequence: CASSQAGLAADTQYF. CDR3 DNA: TGTGCCAGCAGCCAGGCTGGACTAGCCGCAGATACGCAGTATTTT.

This clonotype was picked up many times. V usage is TRBV25-1 and J usage is TRBJ2-4; TRBD1 might be the D (5 bases). Germline V lookup: CDR1 MGHDK, CDR2 SYGVNS. V lost 4 bases, J lost 0 bases, and 7 bases lay in between. CDR3 size: 14 residues. The DNA of the CDR3 is TGTGCCAGCAGTGCAGGGTCAGCCAAAAACATTCAGTACTTC. It translates to CASSAGSAKNIQYF.

Ten or more counts support this clonotype. The CDR3 region has the DNA TGCAGCGTCACCGGGACAGGGGCCAGGAGCTCCTACAATGAGCAGTTCTTC. This encodes CSVTGTGARSSYNEQFF. This chain connects TRBV29-1 to TRBJ2-1, with 10 positions matching TRBD1. The germline V gene encodes CDR1 SQVTM and CDR2 ANQGSEA. V shed 6 bases and J 0 bases; nucleotides not matched to a gene: 11. The CDR3 length is 17 residues.

The chain couples TRBV20-1 to TRBJ2-7, with 8 positions matching TRBD2. This CDR3 spans 15 amino acids. Per the germline V gene, CDR1 is DFQATT and CDR2 is SNEGSKA (reference sequence). J was trimmed by 2 bases and V by 3 bases; bases with no gene match: 9. CDR3 in DNA: TGCAGTGCTAGCCCCCTGCGGGGGGTTACCTACGAGCAGTACTTC. Amino acids: CSASPLRGVTYEQYF.

This clonotype was counted between two and nine times. The V gene is TRBV7-8, the J gene TRBJ2-1, with 10 positions matching TRBD1. The CDR3 length is 15 residues. Germline values: CDR1 SGHVS, CDR2 FQNEAQ. The V and J ends lost 3 bases and 6 bases, in that order; junction bases with no gene match: 5. The CDR3 nucleotides are TGTGCCAGCAGCTTGGGACAGGGGAAGAGCAATGAGCAGTTCTTC. Its translation: CASSLGQGKSNEQFF.

As concerns this clonotype: This may arise from a read error, as a much more abundant clone is one base away. This chain uses TRBV20-1 with TRBJ1-2; D unclear. Germline V gene data show CDR1 as DFQATT and CDR2 as SNEGSKA (reference sequence). The CDR3 length is 15 residues. Trimming left V 3 bases short and J 4 bases short, with 18 bases between. Written as DNA, the CDR3 is TGCAGTGCTAGTGACACGACCGTAATCCCCTATGGCTACACCTTC. This encodes CSASDTTVIPYGYTF.

Only a few counts were recorded for this clonotype. The gene calls are TRBV5-1 and TRBJ2-1; the D gene is possibly TRBD1 (7 bases). The CDR3 spans 15 residues. The germline V and J ends were trimmed by 6 bases and 8 bases, with 21 bases remaining between them. Germline values: CDR1 SGHRS, CDR2 YFSETQ. The CDR3 spells CASTQGDTGVHEQFF. The CDR3 coding sequence is TGCGCCAGCACCCAGGGGGACACGGGGGTTCATGAGCAGTTCTTC. The full variable domain, in which reference TRBV5-1 and TRBJ2-1 provide the parts outside the CDR3, is KAGVTQTPRYLIKTRGQQVTLSCSPISGHRSVSWYQQTPGQGLQFLFEYFSETQRNKGNFPGRFSGRQFSNSRSEMNVSTLELGDSALYLCASTQGDTGVHEQFFGPGTRLTVL.